The clone carrying this T cell receptor (beta chain) appeared many times. The antigen remains unidentified. The data derive from a study of blood T cells in healthy people across ages. General study results and limits: A strong correlation between TCR beta diversity and naive T cell percentage was seen. Greater diversity and more naive CD4+ cells were seen in long-lived donors than in aged donors.

A J-beta primer mix and a sample-barcoded 5' primer were used in a second PCR of about 7 to 12 cycles. Carrying 12 random nucleotides, a template-switch adaptor labeled each individual cDNA molecule. In TCRdb, the 5' RACE reads were re-called with MiXCR into one record per CDR3 protein. The sample has roughly 1,700,000 distinct CDR3 sequences, about 28% seen once; the top ten hold around 7.7%. Isolated PBMCs totaled at least 6.5 million in each sample. V gave up 2 bases and J gave up 0 bases; unmatched junction bases: 2. CDR3 size: 15 residues. The germline V gene has CDR1 SGHRS and CDR2 YFSETQ. The V and J genes are TRBV5-1 and TRBJ2-1, with 7 bases lining up with TRBD1. The receptor's source is a woman between 25 and 40 years old in good health. The material sequenced was blood. The CDR3 reads CASSFRDSSYNEQFF. The CDR3 DNA reads TGCGCCAGCAGCTTCCGGGACAGCTCCTACAATGAGCAGTTCTTC.